The source of this T cell receptor (beta chain) is a study of blood T cells in healthy people across ages. Sample donors were healthy Caucasian individuals that came from Russia, aged roughly 6 to 100. It was with a sample-barcoded 5' primer and a J-beta primer mix that a second PCR of roughly 6 to 11 cycles was run. MiXCR, applied by TCRdb to the 5' RACE reads, yields one record per CDR3 protein. The sample yields more than 650,000 distinct CDR3 sequences, approximately 21% seen once. Sequenced material: blood. The origin of this receptor is a man between 65 and 79 years old in good health.

Here the CDR3 reads CASSHGDLRLDTQYF. In DNA form, the CDR3 reads TGCGCCAGCAGCCACGGGGACCTAAGGTTGGATACGCAGTATTTT. The J gene is TRBJ2-3, the V gene TRBV4-1; D might be TRBD1 or TRBD2, each matching 5 bases. Germline V gene data show CDR1 as MGHRA and CDR2 as YSYEKL. Trimming stripped 3 bases from V and 6 bases from J, with 16 bases between. The CDR3 consists of 15 residues.